The clone carrying this T cell receptor (beta chain) was seen many times. Its antigen is not identified. The data stem from a study of spatial heterogeneity in lung cancer. Broader study findings: The number of expanded tumor alpha and beta chains correlated with mutation number.

Indicated time point: sample taken at primary tumor resection. The cohort: over 65 early-stage, untreated non-small cell lung cancer patients. Per the germline V gene, CDR1 is MNHEY and CDR2 is SVGEGT. The CDR3 runs 16 residues. Trimming left V 2 bases short and J 1 base short, with 13 bases between. Individual TCR cDNA molecules each bore their own unique molecular identifier. One entry per CDR3 protein results from TCRdb running MiXCR on the 5' RACE reads. The profile shows approximately 21,000 distinct CDR3 sequences, nearly 6.5% of them singletons. The clonotype comes from a male donor with early-stage non-small cell lung cancer. Sequenced here: lung tumor tissue, sampled at surgery. The V gene is TRBV6-2 or TRBV6-3, the J gene TRBJ2-3; D may be TRBD1 (6 bases). Written as DNA, the CDR3 is TGTGCCAGCAGTTACGGAGATAAGGGGGGCACAGATACGCAGTATTTT. Translating gives CASSYGDKGGTDTQYF.